The rows below give T cell receptor beta chains drawn from one sample of a study of cytomegalovirus exposure and HLA in healthy donors. The data were produced by immunoSEQ multiplex PCR, yet TCRdb's version contains in-frame clones alone and is incomplete. Found here are approximately 190,000 clones, over 70% of them singletons; the top ten hold 1% to 1.5%. The sequencing sample was made of PBMCs. These receptors came from a man aged 25-40 years in good health and CMV-seronegative. Each CDR3 is given with its conserved first and last residue. D genes are given only for firm matches. Clone size is shown for a subset of rows, as once, few, many or a class of expanded clone.

v_call	j_call	d_call	cdr3_length	clone_size	cdr3_nt	cdr3_aa
TRBV5-1	TRBJ2-3	TRBD2	14	.	TGCGCCACCAAGACTAGCGGAAGCACAGATACGCAGTATTTT	CATKTSGSTDTQYF
TRBV14	TRBJ2-5	TRBD1	18	.	TGTGCCAGCAGTAAGACAGGGGCCCTCTCGGGGAAAAAAGAGACCCAGTACTTC	CASSKTGALSGKKETQYF
TRBV10-2	TRBJ2-5	TRBD1	13	.	TGCGCCAGCAGTTTGGACAGGGTGGAGACCCAGTACTTC	CASSLDRVETQYF
TRBV18	TRBJ1-1	.	14	.	TGTGCCAGCTCACCCCCGGAGGTCCCAAGAGAAGCTTTCTTT	CASSPPEVPREAFF
TRBV5-1	TRBJ2-3	.	17	.	TGCGCCAGCAGCTTGACGGCAGGCCCCCCTAGCACAGATACGCAGTATTTT	CASSLTAGPPSTDTQYF
TRBV4-2	TRBJ2-7	TRBD2	15	.	TGTGCCAGCAGCCAAACCGGGACTACCTATTACGAGCAGTACTTC	CASSQTGTTYYEQYF
TRBV6-1	TRBJ2-7	.	12	.	TGTGCCAGCAGAAACAACAGCTACGAGCAGTACTTC	CASRNNSYEQYF
TRBV19	TRBJ2-5	.	13	.	TGTGCCAGTAGTCCAGGGGGAGGAGAGACCCAGTACTTC	CASSPGGGETQYF
TRBV15	TRBJ2-1	.	13	.	TGTGCCACCAGCAGGCCAGGACTCCCAGCTCAGTTCTTC	CATSRPGLPAQFF
TRBV30	TRBJ1-6	.	14	.	TGTGCCTGGAGGTCATCGGGTTTGGGTTCACCCCTCCACTTT	CAWRSSGLGSPLHF
TRBV30	TRBJ1-5	TRBD1	14	few	TGTGCCTGGAGTCGGGACAGGGGCAGTCAGCCCCAGCATTTT	CAWSRDRGSQPQHF